This T cell receptor (beta chain) was documented in a study of CD8+ T cells in alopecia areata. Regarding the study as a whole: Sequences from scalp samples also cover resident alphabeta T cells of normal skin. Across lesional scalp, and particularly alopecia totalis/universalis, clonality surpassed that of normal scalp. Clarity of TCR sharing across patients fell short of that in mice, possibly HLA-related.

As the sequencing template, cDNA was produced by extracting RNA and reverse transcribing it. TCRdb's table, derived via immunoSEQ multiplex PCR, lists solely in-frame clones and lacks some. The top ten hold 4.5% to 5.5% of the sample, which has more than 100,000 clones, over 50% seen once. Concerning this clone itself: As yet, its antigen is unknown.

Sampling of alopecia areata patients yielded lesional scalp punch biopsies as well as peripheral blood. The sample was CD4+ T cells sorted from blood, taken at week 0. The receptor comes from a human donor with alopecia areata.

As DNA, the CDR3 is TGTGCCAGCAGTCCCCTCCTGGGACAGGGGATGTCCGAGCAGTACTTC. It translates to CASSPLLGQGMSEQYF. The chain couples TRBV27 to TRBJ2-7; 10 bases line up with TRBD1. This CDR3 is built from 16 residues. Germline loops: CDR1 MNHEY, CDR2 SMNVEV (reference sequence). Unmatched junction bases numbered 13, after V lost 5 bases and J lost 6 bases.